Sequencing of this T cell receptor beta chain was carried out in a study of patients and donors after allogeneic stem cell transplantation. TCRdb re-called the RT-PCR reads with MiXCR, one entry per CDR3 protein. The sample has 12,000 or so distinct CDR3 sequences; approximately 25% are singletons. The ends lost 1 base at V and 8 bases at J; junction bases unmatched: 8. The CDR3 is 17 amino acids. The V gene's germline CDR1 is MNHEY and CDR2 SVGAGI. The source of this sequence is a human donor who was either an allogeneic HSCT recipient or a stem cell or donor lymphocyte infusion donor (not recorded which). It is not recorded whose cells these are; they may come from a transplant donor. The chain has TRBV6-5 and TRBJ2-2, with TRBD1 matching over 12 bases. Sequencing input: blood, either unsorted or a sorted T cell fraction (not recorded which). For the CDR3, the DNA is TGTGCCAGCAGTTACTACCCGGGACAGGGGGCGCGTGGGGAGCTGTTTTTT. As protein: CASSYYPGQGARGELFF.